This T cell receptor beta chain comes out of a study of blood T cell repertoires in COVID-19. Study-level background: Samples came from the United States, Italy and Spain, spanning acute and convalescent COVID-19. PBMCs, B-cell-depleted T cells, or T cells were the source of the cDNA or gDNA that made up the material.

As handled by the study authors: Estimation of nucleated cell counts was performed using reference gene primer amplification. TCRdb's table, derived via immunoSEQ multiplex PCR, lists solely in-frame clones and lacks some. The V and J calls and the clone size are those of that table, but D and trimming were determined from the DNA. The data hold some 290,000 clones, with about nine tenths observed a single time. Germline values: CDR1 SNHLY, CDR2 FYNNEI. The CDR3 spans 15 residues. With V trimmed by 7 bases and J by 4 bases, 12 bases remained unmatched. Only one count was recorded for this clone. The TCR comes from a young woman with COVID-19, enrolled during active disease. Sequencing input: peripheral blood. The V call is TRBV2, the J call TRBJ1-2; 7 bases agree with TRBD1. CDR3 in amino acids: CASNRGRKLLYGYTF. CDR3 coding DNA: TGTGCCAGCAACAGGGGAAGAAAGCTTCTCTATGGCTACACCTTC. The whole variable domain, remainder taken from reference TRBV2 and TRBJ1-2, is EPEVTQTPSHQVTQMGQEVILRCVPISNHLYFYWYRQILGQKVEFLVSFYNNEISEKSEIFDDQFSVERPDGSNFTLKIRSTKLEDSAMYFCASNRGRKLLYGYTFGSGTRLTVV.